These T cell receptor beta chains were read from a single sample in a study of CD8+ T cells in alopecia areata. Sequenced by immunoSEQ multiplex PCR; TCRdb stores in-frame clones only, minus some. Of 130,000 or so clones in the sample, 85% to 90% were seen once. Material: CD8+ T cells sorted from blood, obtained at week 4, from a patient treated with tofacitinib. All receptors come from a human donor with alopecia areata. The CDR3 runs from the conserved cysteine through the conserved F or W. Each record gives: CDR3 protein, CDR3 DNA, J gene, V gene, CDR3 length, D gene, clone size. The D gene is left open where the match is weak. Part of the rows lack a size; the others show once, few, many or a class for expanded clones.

CDR3aa: CASSMSPGNYEQYF
CDR3nt: TGTGCCAGCAGTATGTCCCCAGGGAACTACGAGCAGTACTTC
j_gene: TRBJ2-7
v_gene: TRBV27
len: 14
d_gene: -
abundance: -

CDR3aa: CASTPPSQETQYF
CDR3nt: TGTGCCAGCACCCCCCCCTCCCAAGAGACCCAGTACTTC
j_gene: TRBJ2-5
v_gene: TRBV7-6
len: 13
d_gene: -
abundance: once

CDR3aa: CASTLPGLGEKQFF
CDR3nt: TGTGCCAGCACCCTCCCGGGACTGGGGGAGAAGCAGTTCTTC
j_gene: TRBJ2-1
v_gene: TRBV5-4
len: 14
d_gene: -
abundance: once

CDR3aa: CALDPLDDRGGELFF
CDR3nt: TGTGCCCTAGACCCACTAGACGACCGGGGCGGGGAGCTGTTTTTT
j_gene: TRBJ2-2
v_gene: TRBV30
len: 15
d_gene: -
abundance: once

CDR3aa: CASSTLAGIQETQYF
CDR3nt: TGCGCCAGCAGCACTCTCGCGGGAATCCAAGAGACCCAGTACTTC
j_gene: TRBJ2-5
v_gene: TRBV5-1
len: 15
d_gene: -
abundance: few

CDR3aa: CASSTGPFNQPQHF
CDR3nt: TGTGCCAGTAGCACGGGACCCTTCAATCAGCCCCAGCATTTT
j_gene: TRBJ1-5
v_gene: TRBV19
len: 14
d_gene: -
abundance: -

CDR3aa: CASPLKNIASTDTQYF
CDR3nt: TGTGCCAGCCCCCTGAAGAACATCGCCAGCACAGATACGCAGTATTTT
j_gene: TRBJ2-3
v_gene: TRBV2
len: 16
d_gene: -
abundance: -

CDR3aa: CAWSPREGRFSGNTIYF
CDR3nt: TGTGCCTGGAGCCCCCGCGAGGGGCGTTTCTCTGGAAACACCATATATTTT
j_gene: TRBJ1-3
v_gene: TRBV30
len: 17
d_gene: -
abundance: -

CDR3aa: CASSLEASGIFGDTQYF
CDR3nt: TGCGCCAGCAGCTTGGAGGCTAGCGGAATATTCGGAGATACGCAGTATTTT
j_gene: TRBJ2-3
v_gene: TRBV5-1
len: 17
d_gene: TRBD2
abundance: -

CDR3aa: CASSFGSRPYEQYF
CDR3nt: TGTGCCAGCAGTTTTGGCAGCCGCCCCTACGAGCAGTACTTC
j_gene: TRBJ2-7
v_gene: TRBV27
len: 14
d_gene: -
abundance: once

CDR3aa: CASSPARNQPQHF
CDR3nt: TGTGCCAGCAGTCCTGCCCGCAATCAGCCCCAGCATTTT
j_gene: TRBJ1-5
v_gene: TRBV6-5
len: 13
d_gene: -
abundance: -

CDR3aa: CASSETRDEQFF
CDR3nt: TGTGCCAGCAGCGAAACTCGGGATGAGCAGTTCTTC
j_gene: TRBJ2-1
v_gene: TRBV13
len: 12
d_gene: -
abundance: -

CDR3aa: CASSSYLGGSYEQYF
CDR3nt: TGTGCCAGCAGCTCCTACCTGGGCGGTTCCTACGAGCAGTACTTC
j_gene: TRBJ2-7
v_gene: TRBV7-2
len: 15
d_gene: -
abundance: few

CDR3aa: CASSPSTSGANVLTF
CDR3nt: TGTGCCAGCTCACCATCAACTTCTGGGGCCAACGTCCTGACTTTC
j_gene: TRBJ2-6
v_gene: TRBV18
len: 15
d_gene: -
abundance: -

CDR3aa: CASSLAMADEQYF
CDR3nt: TGCGCCAGCAGCTTGGCGATGGCCGACGAGCAGTACTTC
j_gene: TRBJ2-7
v_gene: TRBV5-1
len: 13
d_gene: -
abundance: -

CDR3aa: CASSESGRKFF
CDR3nt: TGTGCCAGCAGTGAATCAGGTCGTAAATTCTTC
j_gene: TRBJ2-1
v_gene: TRBV6-1
len: 11
d_gene: -
abundance: -

CDR3aa: CSVIIRETYEQYF
CDR3nt: TGCAGCGTCATTATCAGGGAAACCTACGAGCAGTACTTC
j_gene: TRBJ2-7
v_gene: TRBV29-1
len: 13
d_gene: -
abundance: -

CDR3aa: CASSRLAGGTPYEQYF
CDR3nt: TGTGCCAGCAGTCGGCTAGCGGGCGGTACCCCCTACGAGCAGTACTTC
j_gene: TRBJ2-7
v_gene: TRBV13
len: 16
d_gene: TRBD2
abundance: -

CDR3aa: CASSYTKGRYNEQFF
CDR3nt: TGTGCCAGCAGTTACACTAAGGGACGCTACAATGAGCAGTTCTTC
j_gene: TRBJ2-1
v_gene: TRBV6-6
len: 15
d_gene: -
abundance: -

CDR3aa: CAWTGPRETGELFF
CDR3nt: TGTGCCTGGACTGGACCGAGAGAAACCGGGGAGCTGTTTTTT
j_gene: TRBJ2-2
v_gene: TRBV30
len: 14
d_gene: -
abundance: once

CDR3aa: CASSLRTQETQYF
CDR3nt: TGCGCCAGCAGCTTGAGGACCCAAGAGACCCAGTACTTC
j_gene: TRBJ2-5
v_gene: TRBV5-1
len: 13
d_gene: -
abundance: -

CDR3aa: CASSGGRSYEQYF
CDR3nt: TGTGCCTCCTCAGGGGGGCGTAGCTACGAGCAGTACTTC
j_gene: TRBJ2-7
v_gene: TRBV30
len: 13
d_gene: -
abundance: -

CDR3aa: CSVEWQFNEQFF
CDR3nt: TGCAGCGTTGAGTGGCAGTTCAATGAGCAGTTCTTC
j_gene: TRBJ2-1
v_gene: TRBV29-1
len: 12
d_gene: -
abundance: -

CDR3aa: CSAPRENGYTF
CDR3nt: TGCAGTGCTCCCCGGGAAAATGGCTACACCTTC
j_gene: TRBJ1-2
v_gene: TRBV20-1
len: 11
d_gene: -
abundance: -

CDR3aa: CASSPGDIQYF
CDR3nt: TGTGCCAGCAGCCCGGGGGACATTCAGTACTTC
j_gene: TRBJ2-4
v_gene: TRBV27
len: 11
d_gene: -
abundance: -

CDR3aa: CSGEGGSEAFF
CDR3nt: TGCAGCGGTGAAGGGGGGAGCGAAGCTTTCTTT
j_gene: TRBJ1-1
v_gene: TRBV29-1
len: 11
d_gene: -
abundance: -

CDR3aa: CSVEEPGGSYEQYF
CDR3nt: TGCAGCGTTGAAGAGCCGGGGGGCTCCTACGAGCAGTACTTC
j_gene: TRBJ2-7
v_gene: TRBV29-1
len: 14
d_gene: TRBD2
abundance: -

CDR3aa: CASSRDDGSYEQYF
CDR3nt: TGCGCCAGCAGCCGGGACGATGGGAGCTACGAGCAGTACTTC
j_gene: TRBJ2-7
v_gene: TRBV5-1
len: 14
d_gene: -
abundance: once

CDR3aa: CAWSVSSFEQYF
CDR3nt: TGTGCCTGGAGTGTATCGAGTTTCGAGCAGTACTTC
j_gene: TRBJ2-7
v_gene: TRBV30
len: 12
d_gene: -
abundance: once

CDR3aa: CASSLVDRHGYTF
CDR3nt: TGTGCCAGCAGCTTAGTGGACCGACATGGCTACACCTTC
j_gene: TRBJ1-2
v_gene: TRBV7-9
len: 13
d_gene: -
abundance: -

CDR3aa: CASSPRGRHEQYF
CDR3nt: TGTGCCAGCAGCCCCAGGGGACGGCACGAGCAGTACTTC
j_gene: TRBJ2-7
v_gene: TRBV7-9
len: 13
d_gene: -
abundance: -

CDR3aa: CASSFNSNQPQHF
CDR3nt: TGTGCCAGCAGTTTTAATAGCAATCAGCCCCAGCATTTT
j_gene: TRBJ1-5
v_gene: TRBV27
len: 13
d_gene: -
abundance: -

CDR3aa: CASSLRQESEKLFF
CDR3nt: TGTGCCAGCAGCTTACGACAGGAAAGTGAAAAACTGTTTTTT
j_gene: TRBJ1-4
v_gene: TRBV7-9
len: 14
d_gene: -
abundance: -

CDR3aa: CASSVDWRGSNTEAFF
CDR3nt: TGTGCCAGCAGCGTAGATTGGAGGGGTTCGAACACTGAAGCTTTCTTT
j_gene: TRBJ1-1
v_gene: TRBV9
len: 16
d_gene: -
abundance: -

CDR3aa: CASSDKGATSTDTQYF
CDR3nt: TGTGCCAGCAGTGATAAGGGGGCAACTAGCACAGATACGCAGTATTTT
j_gene: TRBJ2-3
v_gene: TRBV2
len: 16
d_gene: TRBD1
abundance: -

CDR3aa: CASGGSGEEQFF
CDR3nt: TGTGCCAGCGGGGGTTCGGGAGAGGAGCAGTTCTTC
j_gene: TRBJ2-1
v_gene: TRBV11-1
len: 12
d_gene: -
abundance: -

CDR3aa: CASSFRGRQYEQYF
CDR3nt: TGTGCCAGCAGCTTTCGTGGGAGACAATACGAGCAGTACTTC
j_gene: TRBJ2-7
v_gene: TRBV11-1
len: 14
d_gene: -
abundance: few